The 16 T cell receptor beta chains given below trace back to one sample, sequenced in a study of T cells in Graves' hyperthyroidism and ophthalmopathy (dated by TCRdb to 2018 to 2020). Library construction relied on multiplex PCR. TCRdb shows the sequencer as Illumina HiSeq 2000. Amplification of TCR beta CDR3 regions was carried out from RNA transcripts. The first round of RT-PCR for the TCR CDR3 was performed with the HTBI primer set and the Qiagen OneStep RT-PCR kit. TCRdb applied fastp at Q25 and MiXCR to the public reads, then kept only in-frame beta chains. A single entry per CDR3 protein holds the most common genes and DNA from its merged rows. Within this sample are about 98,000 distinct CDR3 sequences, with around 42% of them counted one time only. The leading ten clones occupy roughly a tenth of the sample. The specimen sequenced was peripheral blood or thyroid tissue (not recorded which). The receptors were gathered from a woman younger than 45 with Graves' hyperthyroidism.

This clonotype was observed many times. CDR3 nucleotide sequence: TGTGCCAGCAGTGGTGGTGGCTACGAGCAGTACTTC. This translates into CASSGGGYEQYF. This chain connects TRBV2 to TRBJ2-7; D gene uncertain. Trimming cost V 4 bases and J 3 bases, with 7 bases left between them. There are 12 residues in the CDR3. The germline V gene has CDR1 SNHLY and CDR2 FYNNEI.

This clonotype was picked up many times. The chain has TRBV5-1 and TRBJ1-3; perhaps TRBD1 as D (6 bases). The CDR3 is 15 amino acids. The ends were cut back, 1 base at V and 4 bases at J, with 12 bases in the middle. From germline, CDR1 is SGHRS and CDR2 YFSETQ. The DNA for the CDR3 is TGCGCCAGCAGCTTGTCCCCGCAGGGGGGAAACACCATATATTTT. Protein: CASSLSPQGGNTIYF.

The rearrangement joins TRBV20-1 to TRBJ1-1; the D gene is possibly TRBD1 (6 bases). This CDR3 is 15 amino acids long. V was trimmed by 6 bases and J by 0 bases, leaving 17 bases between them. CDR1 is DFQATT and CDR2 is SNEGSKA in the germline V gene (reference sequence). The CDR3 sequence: CSAKGRGWVNTEAFF. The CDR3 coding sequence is TGCAGTGCCAAGGGCAGGGGATGGGTGAACACTGAAGCTTTCTTT.

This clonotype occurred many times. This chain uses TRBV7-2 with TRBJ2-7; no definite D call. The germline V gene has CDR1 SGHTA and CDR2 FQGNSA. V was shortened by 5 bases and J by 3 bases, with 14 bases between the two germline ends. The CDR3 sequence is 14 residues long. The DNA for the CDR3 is TGTGCCAGCAGCACTCGGACGGACGGCTACGAGCAGTACTTC. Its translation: CASSTRTDGYEQYF. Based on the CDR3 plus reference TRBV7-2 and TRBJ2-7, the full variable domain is GAGVSQSPSNKVTEKGKDVELRCDPISGHTALYWYRQSLGQGLEFLIYFQGNSAPDKSGLPSDRFSAERTGGSVSTLTIQRTQQEDSAVYLCASSTRTDGYEQYFGPGTRLTVT.

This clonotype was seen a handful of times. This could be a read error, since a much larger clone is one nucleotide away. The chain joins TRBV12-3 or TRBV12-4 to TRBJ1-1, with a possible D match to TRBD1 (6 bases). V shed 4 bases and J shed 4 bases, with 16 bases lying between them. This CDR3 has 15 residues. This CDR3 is CASSSLTGCGTEAFF. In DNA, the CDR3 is TGTGCCAGCAGTTCGTTAACAGGGTGTGGCACTGAAGCTTTCTTT.

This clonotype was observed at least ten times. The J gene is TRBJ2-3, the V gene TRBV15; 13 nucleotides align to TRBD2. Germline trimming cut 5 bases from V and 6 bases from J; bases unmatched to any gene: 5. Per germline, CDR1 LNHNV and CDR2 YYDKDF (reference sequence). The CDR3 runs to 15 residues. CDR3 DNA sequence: TGTGCCACCAGCCTGGGACTAGCGGGAACGGATACGCAGTATTTT. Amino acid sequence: CATSLGLAGTDTQYF.

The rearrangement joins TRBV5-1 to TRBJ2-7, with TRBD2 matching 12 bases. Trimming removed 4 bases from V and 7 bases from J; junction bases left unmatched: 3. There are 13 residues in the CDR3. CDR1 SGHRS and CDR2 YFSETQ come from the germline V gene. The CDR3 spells CASSMGLAGEQYF. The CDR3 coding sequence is TGCGCCAGCAGCATGGGACTAGCGGGTGAGCAGTACTTC.

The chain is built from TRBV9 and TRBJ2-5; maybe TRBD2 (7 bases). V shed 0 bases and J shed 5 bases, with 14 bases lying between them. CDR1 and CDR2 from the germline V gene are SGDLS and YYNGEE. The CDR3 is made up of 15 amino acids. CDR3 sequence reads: CASSVGGGPDETQYF. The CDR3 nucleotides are TGTGCCAGCAGCGTAGGGGGGGGGCCTGACGAGACCCAGTACTTC.

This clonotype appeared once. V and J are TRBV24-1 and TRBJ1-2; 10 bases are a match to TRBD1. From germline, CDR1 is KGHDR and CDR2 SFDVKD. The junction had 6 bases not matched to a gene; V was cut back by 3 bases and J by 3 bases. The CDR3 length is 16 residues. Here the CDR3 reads CATSDRQGAGDYGYTF. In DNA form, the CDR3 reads TGTGCCACCAGTGATCGACAGGGGGCTGGGGACTATGGCTACACCTTC.

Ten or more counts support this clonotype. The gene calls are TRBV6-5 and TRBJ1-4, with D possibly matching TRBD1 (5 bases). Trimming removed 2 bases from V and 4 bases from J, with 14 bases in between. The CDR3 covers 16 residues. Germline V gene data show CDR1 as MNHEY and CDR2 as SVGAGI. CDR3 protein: CASSYGDGTFNEKLFF. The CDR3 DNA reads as TGTGCCAGCAGTTACGGGGACGGGACGTTTAATGAAAAACTGTTTTTT.

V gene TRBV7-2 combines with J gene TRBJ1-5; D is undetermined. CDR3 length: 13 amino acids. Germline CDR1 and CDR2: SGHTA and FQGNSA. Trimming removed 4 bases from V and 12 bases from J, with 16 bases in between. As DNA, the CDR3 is TGTGCCAGCAGCTCAGGACCGGAGAGGGACCAGCATTTT. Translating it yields CASSSGPERDQHF.

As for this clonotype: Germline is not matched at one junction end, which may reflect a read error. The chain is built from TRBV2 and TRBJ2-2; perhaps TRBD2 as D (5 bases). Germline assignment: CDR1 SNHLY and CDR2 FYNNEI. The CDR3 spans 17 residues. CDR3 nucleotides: TGTGCCAGCAGTGCCACGGGCCCGTTGGCTTACACCGGGGAACTGTTTTTT. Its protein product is CASSATGPLAYTGELFF.

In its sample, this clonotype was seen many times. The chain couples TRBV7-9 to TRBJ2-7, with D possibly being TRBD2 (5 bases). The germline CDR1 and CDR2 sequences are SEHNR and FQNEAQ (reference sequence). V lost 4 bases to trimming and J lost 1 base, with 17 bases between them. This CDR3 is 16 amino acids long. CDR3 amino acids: CASSSPGEGSSYEQYF. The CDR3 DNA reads TGTGCCAGCAGCTCCCCGGGCGAGGGAAGTTCCTACGAGCAGTACTTC.

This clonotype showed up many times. Here the CDR3 DNA reads TGTGCCAGCAGCTTAGCGGCAGGGAGGGAAAAACTGTTTTTT. Translating gives CASSLAAGREKLFF. The chain joins TRBV7-2 to TRBJ1-4, with D possibly being TRBD1 (5 bases). The V gene's germline CDR1 is SGHTA and CDR2 FQGNSA. Between the trimmed V and J ends, which lost 0 bases and 8 bases, there was a span of 10 bases. This CDR3 has 14 amino acids. Drawing the rest from reference TRBV7-2 and TRBJ1-4, the complete variable domain is GAGVSQSPSNKVTEKGKDVELRCDPISGHTALYWYRQSLGQGLEFLIYFQGNSAPDKSGLPSDRFSAERTGGSVSTLTIQRTQQEDSAVYLCASSLAAGREKLFFGSGTQLSVL.

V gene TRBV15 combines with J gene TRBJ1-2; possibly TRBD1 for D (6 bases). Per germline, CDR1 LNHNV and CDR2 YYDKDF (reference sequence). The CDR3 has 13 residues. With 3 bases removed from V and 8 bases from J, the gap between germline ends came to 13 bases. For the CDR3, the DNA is TGTGCCACCAGCAGTGACAGGAGGTTCGGCTACACCTTC. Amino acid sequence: CATSSDRRFGYTF.

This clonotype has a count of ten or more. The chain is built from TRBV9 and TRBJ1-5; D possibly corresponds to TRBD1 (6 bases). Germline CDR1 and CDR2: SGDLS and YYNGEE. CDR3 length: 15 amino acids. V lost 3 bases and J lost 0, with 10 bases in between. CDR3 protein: CASSGDTDSNQPQHF. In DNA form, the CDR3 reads TGTGCCAGCAGCGGGGACACAGATAGCAATCAGCCCCAGCATTTT.